These 29 T cell receptor beta chains came from one sample sequenced in a study of blood T cell repertoires in COVID-19. The protocol was immunoSEQ multiplex PCR, while the TCRdb copy is restricted to in-frame clones and leaves out a portion. The table records over 200,000 clones, around 83% of them present only once. Source material: peripheral blood. The receptors here all came from a man older than 75 with acute or convalescent COVID-19.

This chain uses TRBV7-2 with TRBJ2-1; 7 bases are a match to TRBD2. The J segment lost 0 bases and the V segment lost 0 bases, leaving 8 bases of the junction unmatched. The CDR3 is made up of 18 amino acids. Germline V gives CDR1 SGHTA, CDR2 FQGNSA. In DNA, the CDR3 is TGTGCCAGCAGCTTAGCTGGTCGGCAGCGGGGCTCCTACAATGAGCAGTTCTTC. Translating gives CASSLAGRQRGSYNEQFF.

The chain is built from TRBV6-5 and TRBJ2-7, with 12 bases matching TRBD1. Germline V CDR1 and CDR2: MNHEY, SVGAGI. The V segment lost 8 bases and the J segment 4 bases; nucleotides outside the gene matches: 9. The CDR3 totals 15 residues. The CDR3 DNA is TGTGCCAGCGTCCCGGGACAGGGGGCTTTTTACGAGCAGTACTTC. Translating gives CASVPGQGAFYEQYF.

The chain combines TRBV6-5 with TRBJ1-4; 7 nucleotides align to TRBD1. Losses at the gene ends were 8 bases for V and 7 bases for J; bases not matched to a gene: 13. CDR3 length: 15 amino acids. Germline loops: CDR1 MNHEY, CDR2 SVGAGI. DNA of the CDR3: TGTGCCAGCTTCCTAGACAGGGAGGAGAGTGAAAAACTGTTTTTT. It specifies CASFLDREESEKLFF.

The V call is TRBV28, the J call TRBJ1-1; D is ambiguous. Trimming removed 2 bases at V and 5 bases at J, with 6 bases between. This CDR3 contains 12 residues. CDR1 and CDR2 from the germline V gene are MDHEN and SYDVKM. This CDR3 reads CASSLMRTEAFF. CDR3 DNA sequence: TGTGCCAGCAGTTTAATGAGGACTGAAGCTTTCTTT.

V gene TRBV5-6 combines with J gene TRBJ2-7; tentative D call: TRBD1 (5 bases). The germline V gene encodes CDR1 SGHDT and CDR2 YYEEEE. The length of the CDR3 is 15 residues. V was trimmed by 0 bases and J by 3 bases, leaving 13 bases between them. The CDR3 DNA follows: TGTGCCAGCAGCTTGGCCGCAGGGCGAGGCTACGAGCAGTACTTC. As protein: CASSLAAGRGYEQYF.

The chain has TRBV5-1 and TRBJ1-6, with D possibly matching TRBD1 (5 bases). Germline CDR1 is SGHRS and CDR2 is YFSETQ. V dropped 7 bases and J dropped 10 bases, with 18 bases sitting between them. The length of the CDR3 is 14 residues. The CDR3 region is CASSSGEVESPLHF. In nucleotides, the CDR3 is TGCGCCAGCTCCTCGGGGGAGGTAGAATCACCCCTCCACTTT.

The chain uses TRBV29-1 and TRBJ2-3; D might be TRBD1 (5 bases). The CDR3 has 13 residues. Germline-derived CDR1 and CDR2 are SQVTM and ANQGSEA. Trimming shortened V by 3 bases and J by 7 bases, and 14 bases separated the two germline ends. The CDR3 spells CSVDAQGTNTQYF. CDR3 in DNA: TGCAGCGTTGATGCCCAGGGCACCAATACGCAGTATTTT.

The chain combines TRBV2 with TRBJ2-1; no clear D gene. The germline V gene encodes CDR1 SNHLY and CDR2 FYNNEI. Trimming took 2 bases from V and 9 from J, leaving 14 bases between them. This CDR3 region has 14 residues. CDR3 region: CASSERSRFGEQFF. The CDR3 region has the DNA TGTGCCAGCAGTGAAAGGTCCAGGTTCGGTGAGCAGTTCTTC.

This clone was detected a few times. Other nucleotide sequences in the sample specify the same CDR3. The chain combines TRBV11-2 with TRBJ1-5; D not resolved. Germline lookup yields CDR1 SGHAT and CDR2 FQNNGV. Trimming left V 0 bases short and J 7 bases short, with 7 bases between. The CDR3 consists of 13 residues. CDR3: CASSLDRGQPQHF. The CDR3 DNA reads as TGTGCCAGCAGCTTAGATCGGGGACAGCCCCAGCATTTT.

This chain links TRBV10-3 with TRBJ2-2, with TRBD1 matching over 8 bases. Per germline, CDR1 ENHRY and CDR2 SYGVKD. The CDR3 is 16 residues long. J lost 0 bases, V lost 4 bases, and 4 bases had no gene match. The CDR3 DNA is TGTGCCATCAGTGGGACGGACAGGGCGAACACCGGGGAGCTGTTTTTT. It translates to CAISGTDRANTGELFF.

The chain employs TRBV4-1 and TRBJ1-4, with TRBD1 identical over 11 bases. This CDR3 contains 16 residues. In germline, CDR1 is MGHRA, CDR2 YSYEKL. Germline trimming cut 3 bases from V and 0 bases from J; bases unmatched to any gene: 0. In DNA, the CDR3 is TGCGCCAGCAGCCAGGGACAGGGGGCAACTAATGAAAAACTGTTTTTT. It codes for CASSQGQGATNEKLFF.

This clone is a singleton in its sample. The chain combines TRBV18 with TRBJ1-1; TRBD1 agrees at 7 bases. The CDR3 consists of 14 residues. Trimming took 3 bases from V and 3 from J; bases not matched to a gene: 4. Germline CDR1 and CDR2: KGHSH and LQKENI. CDR3 coding DNA: TGTGCCAGCTCACCTCAGGGGGGTGACACTGAAGCTTTCTTT. This gives the protein CASSPQGGDTEAFF.

This clone was picked up one time. The V gene is TRBV11-2, the J gene TRBJ1-2; no reliable D call. Trimming left V 4 bases short and J 6 bases short, with 15 bases between. The V gene's germline CDR1 is SGHAT and CDR2 FQNNGV. This CDR3 is 14 amino acids long. The CDR3 nucleotides read TGTGCCAGCAGCTATGGGCGGGCAGCAAATGGCTACACCTTC. Protein product: CASSYGRAANGYTF.

The CDR3, as DNA: TGTGCCACCAGGGGACAGCTCCCCTGGGAGACCCAGTACTTC. It specifies CATRGQLPWETQYF. This chain joins TRBV27 and TRBJ2-5; 7 nucleotides match TRBD1. The CDR3 runs 14 residues. V gave up 10 bases and J gave up 5 bases; unmatched junction bases: 13. Germline values: CDR1 MNHEY, CDR2 SMNVEV (reference sequence).

A few counts support this clone. V and J are TRBV5-1 and TRBJ1-5; TRBD1 aligns across 8 bases. The CDR3 extends over 15 amino acids. CDR1 is SGHRS, CDR2 YFSETQ, per germline. V was pared by 4 bases and J by 0 bases, with 3 bases of the junction left unmatched. The DNA for the CDR3 is TGCGCCAGCAGCGTAGGACAGGGTAGCAATCAGCCCCAGCATTTT. It yields the protein CASSVGQGSNQPQHF.

The rearrangement joins TRBV7-3 to TRBJ1-5; 8 bases are shared with TRBD1. Germline CDR1 reads SGHTA; CDR2 reads FQGTGA. The V gene end was trimmed by 5 bases and the J gene end by 8 bases; junction bases not matched to a gene: 11. This CDR3 is 15 amino acids long. CDR3 nucleotides: TGTGCCAGCAGCCTGACAGGGGACCCCAGAGAGCCCCAGCATTTT. Its translation is CASSLTGDPREPQHF.

This chain connects TRBV18 to TRBJ2-3, with 8 bases that match TRBD2. Trimming took 0 bases from V and 5 from J; bases not matched to a gene: 4. The CDR3 is 15 amino acids. Germline V gene lookup returns CDR1 KGHSH and CDR2 LQKENI. The DNA for the CDR3 is TGTGCCAGCTCACCACCGGGACTAGGATTAGATACGCAGTATTTT. Translated: CASSPPGLGLDTQYF. Drawing the rest from reference TRBV18 and TRBJ2-3, the complete variable domain is NAGVMQNPRHLVRRRGQEARLRCSPMKGHSHVYWYRQLPEEGLKFMVYLQKENIIDESGMPKERFSAEFPKEGPSILRIQQVVRGDSAAYFCASSPPGLGLDTQYFGPGTRLTVL.

The rearrangement links TRBV5-1 to TRBJ1-2, with D unclear. Germline V gene sequence: CDR1 SGHRS, CDR2 YFSETQ. This CDR3 has 12 residues. V was shortened by 4 bases and J by 4 bases, with 8 bases between the two germline ends. The chain's CDR3 is CASSPGSYGYTF. The CDR3 bases are TGCGCCAGCAGCCCCGGGAGCTATGGCTACACCTTC.

The chain joins TRBV28 to TRBJ1-5; no clear D. V was pared by 1 base and J by 7 bases, with 11 bases between. This CDR3 contains 14 residues. Germline V gene lookup returns CDR1 MDHEN and CDR2 SYDVKM. The CDR3 sequence: CASSLSVGVQPQHF. CDR3 in DNA: TGTGCCAGCAGTTTATCTGTCGGGGTGCAGCCCCAGCATTTT.

The rearrangement uses TRBV19 and TRBJ1-5; 8 bases match TRBD1. The CDR3 length is 17 residues. The germline CDR1 and CDR2 sequences are LNHDA and SQIVND (reference sequence). The junction had 13 bases not matched to a gene; V was cut back by 5 bases and J by 4 bases. This CDR3 is CASSPNRGGGSNQPQHF. CDR3 bases: TGTGCCAGTAGTCCAAACAGGGGGGGAGGGTCAAATCAGCCCCAGCATTTT.

The chain employs TRBV5-1 and TRBJ1-5; D perhaps matches TRBD1 (6 bases). Between the trimmed V and J ends, which lost 2 bases and 7 bases, there was a span of 16 bases. This CDR3 contains 15 residues. Looked up from germline, CDR1 is SGHRS and CDR2 is YFSETQ. The CDR3 region is CASSLQGMWGQPQHF. CDR3 bases: TGCGCCAGCAGCTTACAGGGCATGTGGGGACAGCCCCAGCATTTT.

The genes are TRBV5-1 and TRBJ1-1; TRBD1 aligns across 12 bases. The length of the CDR3 is 20 residues. The V segment lost 2 bases and the J segment 1 base; nucleotides outside the gene matches: 15. CDR1 SGHRS and CDR2 YFSETQ come from the germline V gene. The CDR3 protein is CASSFIGTGGAGTGNTEAFF. The CDR3 bases are TGCGCCAGCAGCTTTATCGGGACAGGGGGCGCAGGGACGGGGAACACTGAAGCTTTCTTT.

The chain is built from TRBV19 and TRBJ1-5, with a tentative D call TRBD1 (6 bases). Germline V gene sequence: CDR1 LNHDA, CDR2 SQIVND (reference sequence). V was trimmed by 4 bases and J by 10 bases, leaving 14 bases between them. The CDR3 length is 13 residues. The CDR3 region has the DNA TGTGCCAGTAGTAGGGACATGGTGGACCCCCAGCATTTT. Translated, it gives CASSRDMVDPQHF. Supplemented by reference TRBV19 and TRBJ1-5, the full variable domain reads DGGITQSPKYLFRKEGQNVTLSCEQNLNHDAMYWYRQDPGQGLRLIYYSQIVNDFQKGDIAEGYSVSREKKESFPLTVTSAQKNPTAFYLCASSRDMVDPQHFGDGTRLSIL.

This chain uses TRBV6-1 with TRBJ1-5; D gene uncertain. V gave up 3 bases and J gave up 1 base, with 13 bases separating them. This CDR3 contains 16 residues. Germline assignment: CDR1 MNHNS and CDR2 SASEGT. The CDR3 region has the DNA TGTGCCAGCAGTGAGAACCGACGAGGCAGCAATCAGCCCCAGCATTTT. Its translation is CASSENRRGSNQPQHF.

This clone was detected only once. The chain is built from TRBV6-1 and TRBJ1-1, with 7 bases that match TRBD1. This CDR3 has 15 amino acids. Trimming removed 0 bases from V and 6 bases from J; junction bases left unmatched: 7. Looked up from germline, CDR1 is MNHNS and CDR2 is SASEGT. CDR3 DNA sequence: TGTGCCAGCAGTGAAGCGGTAGGGGGCCGGGCTGAAGCTTTCTTT. Amino acid sequence: CASSEAVGGRAEAFF.

The gene calls are TRBV9 and TRBJ2-5; 12 nucleotides agree with TRBD2. This CDR3 is 17 amino acids long. The trim removed 4 bases at V and 5 bases at J, leaving 12 bases unmatched. Germline lookup yields CDR1 SGDLS and CDR2 YYNGEE. CDR3 loop: CASSPLALAGGLETQYF. The CDR3 DNA is TGTGCCAGCAGCCCCCTCGCGCTAGCGGGGGGGCTGGAGACCCAGTACTTC.

The V gene is TRBV5-6, the J gene TRBJ2-7; 10 bases are shared with TRBD1. V lost 7 bases to trimming and J lost 4 bases; unmatched junction nucleotides: 5. This CDR3 has 13 residues. CDR1 is SGHDT and CDR2 is YYEEEE in the germline V gene. CDR3 region: CASRGQGMYEQYF. The DNA of the CDR3 is TGTGCCAGCCGGGGACAGGGGATGTACGAGCAGTACTTC. Using reference TRBV5-6 and TRBJ2-7 for the parts outside the CDR3, the full variable domain is DAGVTQSPTHLIKTRGQQVTLRCSPKSGHDTVSWYQQALGQGPQFIFQYYEEEERQRGNFPDRFSGHQFPNYSSELNVNALLLGDSALYLCASRGQGMYEQYFGPGTRLTVT.

The rearrangement links TRBV7-2 to TRBJ1-6, with D perhaps TRBD1 (5 bases). The CDR3 length is 15 residues. Germline V CDR1 and CDR2: SGHTA, FQGNSA. Trimming stripped 1 base from V and 8 bases from J, with 12 bases between. CDR3 DNA sequence: TGTGCCAGCAGCTTAGGGCTGGGGGGGTATTCACCCCTCCACTTT. Protein: CASSLGLGGYSPLHF.

In this sample, this clone turned up a few times. V and J are TRBV5-3 and TRBJ2-7; 12 positions match TRBD1. TRBV5-3 falls under the ORF class, with uncertain function. The CDR3 runs 16 residues. J gave up 2 bases and V 4 bases, and 7 bases lay outside the gene matches. The CDR3 nucleotides are TGTGCCAGAAGCCCGGACCGGGACAGGGGGCCCTACGAGCAGTACTTC. Translated: CARSPDRDRGPYEQYF.